These 13 T cell receptor beta chains share one sample of origin, sequenced in a study of cytomegalovirus exposure and HLA in healthy donors. PCR amplification relied on 60 Vbeta primers (plus 13 Jbeta primers). Here immunoSEQ multiplex PCR was the method, and the copy in TCRdb shows in-frame clones only, minus some. The table records about 150,000 clones, just over 75% of them present only once. Material: PBMCs. The receptor source for this set is a woman aged 30 to 39 in good health and CMV-seropositive.

The V gene is TRBV4-1, the J gene TRBJ2-2, with TRBD1 identical over 7 bases. Germline CDR1 is MGHRA and CDR2 is YSYEKL. V lost 2 bases to trimming and J lost 0 bases; unmatched junction nucleotides: 0. The CDR3 runs to 15 residues. The CDR3 loop is CASSQTGANTGELFF. The CDR3, as DNA: TGCGCCAGCAGCCAAACAGGGGCGAACACCGGGGAGCTGTTTTTT.

V is TRBV6-1 and J is TRBJ2-7; D is uncertain. The V end was cut by 1 base, the J end by 2 bases, with 3 bases between. This CDR3 is 12 amino acids long. Germline CDR1 MNHNS, CDR2 SASEGT. Here the CDR3 DNA reads TGTGCCAGCAGTGAAGGCGCCTACGAGCAGTACTTC. Protein: CASSEGAYEQYF.

The chain links TRBV27 to TRBJ1-1, with 11 bases that match TRBD1. With 3 bases clipped from V and 3 bases from J, the junction kept 0 bases outside the gene matches. The CDR3 runs to 14 residues. CDR1 and CDR2 (germline): MNHEY, SMNVEV (reference sequence). The CDR3 DNA reads as TGTGCCAGCAGTTTGGACAGGGGGCACACTGAAGCTTTCTTT. Protein sequence: CASSLDRGHTEAFF.

This chain links TRBV9 with TRBJ2-7, with 9 bases lining up with TRBD1. Germline assignment: CDR1 SGDLS and CDR2 YYNGEE. This CDR3 comprises 14 residues. Unmatched junction bases numbered 5, after V lost 5 bases and J lost 2 bases. The CDR3 is CASSPGQGTYEQYF. The CDR3 nucleotides are TGTGCCAGCAGTCCGGGACAGGGAACCTACGAGCAGTACTTC.

The J gene is TRBJ2-7, the V gene TRBV28; 8 nucleotides agree with TRBD1. The CDR3 is 15 residues long. Germline CDR1 is MDHEN and CDR2 is SYDVKM. Trimming took 3 bases from V and 6 from J; bases not matched to a gene: 10. This chain's CDR3 is CASSFSDREHGEQYF. As DNA, the CDR3 is TGTGCCAGCAGTTTTTCGGACAGGGAGCATGGCGAGCAGTACTTC.

This clone was seen only once. This sequence joins TRBV7-6 and TRBJ2-1, with 10 bases matching TRBD2. Per germline, CDR1 SGHVS and CDR2 FNYEAQ. CDR3 length equals 16 residues. Losses at the gene ends were 2 bases for V and 9 bases for J; bases not matched to a gene: 10. DNA for the CDR3: TGTGCCAGCAGCTTAAGAGTGACTAGCGGGCACCCTGAGCAGTTCTTC. Amino acids: CASSLRVTSGHPEQFF. The whole variable domain, remainder taken from reference TRBV7-6 and TRBJ2-1, is GAGVSQSPRYKVTKRGQDVALRCDPISGHVSLYWYRQALGQGPEFLTYFNYEAQQDKSGLPNDRFSAERPEGSISTLTIQRTEQRDSAMYRCASSLRVTSGHPEQFFGPGTRLTVL.

The V and J genes are TRBV29-1 and TRBJ1-2; 9 bases are shared with TRBD1. The CDR3 loop spans 13 amino acids. Germline V CDR1 and CDR2: SQVTM, ANQGSEA. J lost 11 bases, V lost 5 bases, and 12 bases had no gene match. CDR3 in DNA: TGCAGCGTTACGGGACAGGGCCCTTTGGGGTACACCTTC. As protein: CSVTGQGPLGYTF.

The chain joins TRBV23-1 to TRBJ1-1, with D unclear. TRBV23-1 is recorded as an ORF, its role being uncertain. With 0 bases removed from V and 4 bases from J, the gap between germline ends came to 15 bases. The CDR3 has 16 residues. The CDR3: CASSQSLTLDCTEAFF. The CDR3, as DNA: TGCGCCAGCAGTCAATCCCTGACCCTGGACTGCACTGAAGCTTTCTTT.

V is TRBV10-1 and J is TRBJ1-5; 7 nucleotides agree with TRBD1. Germline V gene sequence: CDR1 WNHNN, CDR2 SYGVQD (reference sequence). Trimming cost V 5 bases and J 0 bases; bases outside gene matches: 13. The CDR3 is 18 amino acids. This chain's CDR3 is CASSRVPMTGNSNQPQHF. The CDR3 DNA sequence: TGCGCCAGCAGTCGGGTTCCAATGACAGGGAATAGCAATCAGCCCCAGCATTTT.

The chain couples TRBV28 to TRBJ2-7; 9 positions agree with TRBD2. V was pared by 7 bases and J by 2 bases, with 9 bases of the junction left unmatched. Germline assignment: CDR1 MDHEN and CDR2 SYDVKM. The CDR3 is 15 residues long. The CDR3 is CASIAWAGGPYEQYF. The DNA of the CDR3 is TGTGCCAGCATTGCTTGGGCGGGAGGGCCCTACGAGCAGTACTTC.

This clone was seen a handful of times. The chain recombines TRBV7-2 with TRBJ1-1; no definite D call. CDR1 is SGHTA and CDR2 is FQGNSA in the germline V gene. The CDR3 is 13 amino acids. The ends were cut back, 3 bases at V and 3 bases at J, with 8 bases in the middle. This chain's CDR3 is CASSFDMYTEAFF. CDR3 DNA sequence: TGTGCCAGCAGCTTCGACATGTACACTGAAGCTTTCTTT. Combining the CDR3 with reference TRBV7-2 and TRBJ1-1 gives the whole variable domain GAGVSQSPSNKVTEKGKDVELRCDPISGHTALYWYRQSLGQGLEFLIYFQGNSAPDKSGLPSDRFSAERTGGSVSTLTIQRTQQEDSAVYLCASSFDMYTEAFFGQGTRLTVV.

The gene calls are TRBV18 and TRBJ1-2, with TRBD1 matching 8 bases. CDR1 is KGHSH and CDR2 is LQKENI in the germline V gene. This CDR3 comprises 13 residues. V trimming: 3 bases; J trimming: 6 bases; junction bases outside the gene matches: 3. CDR3 loop: CASSPGQGDGYTF. CDR3 nucleotides: TGTGCCAGCTCACCCGGACAGGGAGATGGCTACACCTTC.

This sequence joins TRBV19 and TRBJ1-1; 10 nucleotides agree with TRBD1. This CDR3 has 13 amino acids. Trimming removed 9 bases from V and 0 bases from J; junction bases left unmatched: 1. Germline V gives CDR1 LNHDA, CDR2 SQIVND (reference sequence). The CDR3 DNA reads TGTGCCAGCGGGACAGGGGTGAACACTGAAGCTTTCTTT. This encodes CASGTGVNTEAFF.